The 3 T cell receptor beta chains listed next were all sequenced from one sample in a study of cytomegalovirus exposure and HLA in healthy donors. Researchers ran the PCR with 60 Vbeta and 13 Jbeta primers. Libraries were prepared by immunoSEQ multiplex PCR; TCRdb keeps only in-frame clonotypes and omits some of them. Of about 92,000 clones listed, just under 70% are singletons. Sequenced input: PBMCs. These receptors came from a man aged 45 to 65 in good health and CMV-seronegative.

The chain employs TRBV7-2 and TRBJ2-5, with a possible D match to TRBD2 (6 bases). Trimming cost V 5 bases and J 4 bases, with 20 bases left between them. Germline values: CDR1 SGHTA, CDR2 FQGNSA. The CDR3 sequence is 16 residues long. This CDR3 reads CASSNRAGPTGETQYF. CDR3 bases: TGTGCCAGCAGCAATAGAGCGGGCCCTACCGGAGAGACCCAGTACTTC.

This clone was detected a few times. The chain has TRBV7-6 and TRBJ1-4; D remains unclear. There are 13 residues in the CDR3. CDR1 SGHVS and CDR2 FNYEAQ come from the germline V gene. Deletions cut 5 bases from V and 5 bases from J, with 9 bases between. DNA of the CDR3: TGTGCCAGCAGCCCCTGGAGCAATGAAAAACTGTTTTTT. The encoded protein is CASSPWSNEKLFF.

The chain couples TRBV13 to TRBJ2-3; D remains unclear. The germline gives CDR1 PRHDT, CDR2 FYEKMQ (reference sequence). Trimming took off 0 bases at V and 4 bases at J, with 14 bases between the two ends. The CDR3 sequence is 16 residues long. This chain's CDR3 is CASSLGLFGTADTQYF. The CDR3 region has the DNA TGTGCCAGCAGCTTAGGCCTTTTCGGTACGGCAGATACGCAGTATTTT.